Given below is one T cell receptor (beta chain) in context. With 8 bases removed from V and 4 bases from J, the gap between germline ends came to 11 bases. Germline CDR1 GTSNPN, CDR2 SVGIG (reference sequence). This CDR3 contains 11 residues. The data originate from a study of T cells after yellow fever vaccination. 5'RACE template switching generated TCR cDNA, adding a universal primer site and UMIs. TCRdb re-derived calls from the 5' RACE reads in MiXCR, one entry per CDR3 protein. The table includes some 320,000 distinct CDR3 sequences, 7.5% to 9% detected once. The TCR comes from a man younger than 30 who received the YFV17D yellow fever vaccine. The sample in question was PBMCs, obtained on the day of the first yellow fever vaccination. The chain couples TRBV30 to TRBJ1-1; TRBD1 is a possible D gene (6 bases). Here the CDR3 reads CASQGFTEAFF. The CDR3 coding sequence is TGTGCCAGCCAGGGGTTCACTGAAGCTTTCTTT.